Below, one T cell receptor beta chain is given with its context. The antigen is undetermined. The junction shows a germline mismatch at one end, possibly a read error. Memory CD4+ T cells were sorted as CD4+CD45RO+CD25- cells. Per the germline V gene, CDR1 is LGHNA and CDR2 is YNFKEQ. The CDR3 is 16 amino acids. Semi-nested PCR with Nested Universal Primer A followed constant-region reverse priming of full-length variable regions. TCRdb fed the 5' RACE reads into MiXCR, producing one record per CDR3 protein. The sample contains about 42,000 distinct CDR3 sequences, approximately 31% of which appear only once. Study findings and constraints: Tumor Treg TCRs overlapped most with tumor naive CD4+ cells. The larger cohort examined one V-J beta rearrangement, not whole repertoires.

V and J are TRBV4-2 and TRBJ2-7; possibly TRBD2 for D (7 bases). Input material: tumor-infiltrating memory CD4+ T cells sorted from the breast tumor. Subset denoted: memory CD4+ T cells, CD4+CD45RO+CD25-. This TCR came from a female donor with breast cancer. CDR3 residues: CASGQGGGGSSYEQYF. As DNA, the CDR3 is TGTGCCAGCGGCCAAGGGGGTGGCGGGAGCTCCTACGAGCAGTACTTC.